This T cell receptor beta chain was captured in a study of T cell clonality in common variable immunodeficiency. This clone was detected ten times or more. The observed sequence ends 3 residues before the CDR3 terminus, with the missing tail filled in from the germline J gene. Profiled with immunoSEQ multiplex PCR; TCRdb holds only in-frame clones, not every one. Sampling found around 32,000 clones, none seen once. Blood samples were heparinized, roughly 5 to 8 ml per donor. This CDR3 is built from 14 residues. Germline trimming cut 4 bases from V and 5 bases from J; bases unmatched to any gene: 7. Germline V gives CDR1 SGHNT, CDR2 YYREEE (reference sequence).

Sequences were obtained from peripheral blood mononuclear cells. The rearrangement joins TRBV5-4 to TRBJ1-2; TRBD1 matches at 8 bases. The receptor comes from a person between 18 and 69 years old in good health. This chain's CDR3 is CASSRGQAFYGYTF. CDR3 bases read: TGTGCCAGCAGCCGGGGACAGGCCTTTTATGGC.